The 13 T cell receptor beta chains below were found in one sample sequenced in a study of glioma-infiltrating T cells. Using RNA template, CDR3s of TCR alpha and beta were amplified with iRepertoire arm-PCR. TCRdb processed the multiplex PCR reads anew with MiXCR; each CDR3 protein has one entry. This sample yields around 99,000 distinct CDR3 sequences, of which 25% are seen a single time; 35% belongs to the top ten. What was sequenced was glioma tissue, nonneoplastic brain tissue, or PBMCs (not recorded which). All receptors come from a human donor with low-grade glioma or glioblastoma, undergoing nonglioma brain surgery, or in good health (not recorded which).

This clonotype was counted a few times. The CDR3 bases are TGTGCCAGTAGTAACCAGGGACAGGGAATAAACCAGCCCCAGCATTTT. This codes for CASSNQGQGINQPQHF. The chain links TRBV19 to TRBJ1-5, with 9 bases identical to TRBD1. The germline CDR1 and CDR2 sequences are LNHDA and SQIVND (reference sequence). The CDR3 has 16 amino acids. After removal of 4 bases from V and 7 bases from J, the junction contained 11 bases not matched to a gene.

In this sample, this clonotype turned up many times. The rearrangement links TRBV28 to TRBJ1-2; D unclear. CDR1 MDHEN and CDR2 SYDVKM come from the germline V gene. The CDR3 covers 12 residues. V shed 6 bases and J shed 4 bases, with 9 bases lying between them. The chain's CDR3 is CASSFNPYGYTF. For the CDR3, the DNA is TGTGCCAGCAGCTTCAACCCCTATGGCTACACCTTC.

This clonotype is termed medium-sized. CDR3 region: CASNQRQGYEQYF. The CDR3 DNA reads TGTGCCAGCAACCAAAGACAAGGCTACGAGCAGTACTTC. The chain is built from TRBV6-1 and TRBJ2-7; no definite D call. Germline V lookup: CDR1 MNHNS, CDR2 SASEGT. With 7 bases removed from V and 3 bases from J, the gap between germline ends came to 13 bases. The CDR3 length is 13 residues.

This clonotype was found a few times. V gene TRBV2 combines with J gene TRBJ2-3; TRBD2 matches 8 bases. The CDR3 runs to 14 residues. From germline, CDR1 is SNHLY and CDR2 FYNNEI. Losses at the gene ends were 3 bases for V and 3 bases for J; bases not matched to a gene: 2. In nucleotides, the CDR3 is TGTGCCAGCAGTGAGCGACTAGCGACAGATACGCAGTATTTT. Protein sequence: CASSERLATDTQYF.

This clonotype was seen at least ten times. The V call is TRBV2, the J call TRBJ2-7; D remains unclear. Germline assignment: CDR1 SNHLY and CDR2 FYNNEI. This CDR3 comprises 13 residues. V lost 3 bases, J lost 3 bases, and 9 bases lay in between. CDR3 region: CASSDPVIYEQYF. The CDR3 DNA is TGTGCCAGCAGTGACCCAGTCATCTACGAGCAGTACTTC.

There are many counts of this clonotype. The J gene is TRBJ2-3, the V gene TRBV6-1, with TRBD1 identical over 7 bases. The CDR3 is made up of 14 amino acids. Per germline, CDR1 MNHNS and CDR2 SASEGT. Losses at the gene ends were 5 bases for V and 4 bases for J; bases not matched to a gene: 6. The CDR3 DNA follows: TGTGCCAGCAGTCCCCTAAGGGGGCCAGATACGCAGTATTTT. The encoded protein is CASSPLRGPDTQYF.

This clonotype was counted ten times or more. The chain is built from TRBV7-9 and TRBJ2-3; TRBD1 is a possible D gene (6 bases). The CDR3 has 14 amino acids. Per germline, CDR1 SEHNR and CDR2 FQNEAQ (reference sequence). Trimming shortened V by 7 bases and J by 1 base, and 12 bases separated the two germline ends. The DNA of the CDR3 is TGTGCCAGCAACAGGGCCTATCGCACAGATACGCAGTATTTT. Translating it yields CASNRAYRTDTQYF.

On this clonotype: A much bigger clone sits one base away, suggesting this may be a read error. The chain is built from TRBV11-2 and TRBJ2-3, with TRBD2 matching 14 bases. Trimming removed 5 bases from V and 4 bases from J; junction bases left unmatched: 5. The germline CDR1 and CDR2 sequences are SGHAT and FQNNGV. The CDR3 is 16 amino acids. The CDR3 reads CASSPGLAGGPDTQYF. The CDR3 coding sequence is TGTGCCAGCAGCCCCGGACTAGCGGGGGGACCAGATACGCAGTATTTT.

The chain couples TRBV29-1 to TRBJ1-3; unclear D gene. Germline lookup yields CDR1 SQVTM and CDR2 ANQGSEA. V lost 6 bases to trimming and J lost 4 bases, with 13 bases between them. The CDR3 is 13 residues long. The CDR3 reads CSVAGRIGNTIYF. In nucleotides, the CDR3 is TGCAGCGTAGCAGGCCGGATAGGAAACACCATATATTTT.

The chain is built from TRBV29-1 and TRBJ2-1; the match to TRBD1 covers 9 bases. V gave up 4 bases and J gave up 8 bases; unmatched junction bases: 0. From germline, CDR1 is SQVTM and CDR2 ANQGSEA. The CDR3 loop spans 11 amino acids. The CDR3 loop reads CSVGQGDEQFF. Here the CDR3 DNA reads TGCAGCGTTGGACAGGGGGATGAGCAGTTCTTC.

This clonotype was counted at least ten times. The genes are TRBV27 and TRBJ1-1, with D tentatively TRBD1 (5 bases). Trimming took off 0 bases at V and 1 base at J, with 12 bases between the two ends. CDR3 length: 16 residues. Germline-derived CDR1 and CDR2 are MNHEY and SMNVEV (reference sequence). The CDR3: CASSLSAGFRNTEAFF. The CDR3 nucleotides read TGTGCCAGCAGTTTATCGGCAGGGTTTAGGAACACTGAAGCTTTCTTT.

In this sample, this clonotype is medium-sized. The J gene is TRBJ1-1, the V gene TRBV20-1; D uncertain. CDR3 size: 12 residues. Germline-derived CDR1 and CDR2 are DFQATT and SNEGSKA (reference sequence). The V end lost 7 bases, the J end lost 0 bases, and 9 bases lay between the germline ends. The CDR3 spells CSEQTMNTEAFF. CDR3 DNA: TGCAGTGAACAGACGATGAACACTGAAGCTTTCTTT.

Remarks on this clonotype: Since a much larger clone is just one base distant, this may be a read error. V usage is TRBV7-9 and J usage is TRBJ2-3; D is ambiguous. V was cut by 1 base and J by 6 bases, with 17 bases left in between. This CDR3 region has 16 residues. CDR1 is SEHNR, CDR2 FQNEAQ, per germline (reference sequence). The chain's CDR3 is CASSLDYAGGGDTQYF. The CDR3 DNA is TGTGCCAGCAGCTTAGACTATGCCGGTGGTGGGGATACGCAGTATTTT.